Each of the 9 T cell receptor beta chains below was sequenced from the same sample in a study of blood T cell repertoires in COVID-19. Some clones are missing from TCRdb's copy, which holds only in-frame ones; the method was immunoSEQ multiplex PCR. This table holds over 10,000 clones, 80% to 90% found once. The sequenced material came from peripheral blood. These TCRs come from a human donor in a cohort sampled during active COVID-19.

The chain combines TRBV18 with TRBJ2-1; D is possibly TRBD1 (6 bases). Germline assignment: CDR1 KGHSH and CDR2 LQKENI. The CDR3 extends over 12 amino acids. V was shortened by 5 bases and J by 9 bases, with 11 bases between the two germline ends. CDR3 in amino acids: CASSRTDGEQFF. In DNA form, the CDR3 reads TGTGCCAGCTCAAGGACAGACGGTGAGCAGTTCTTC.

This sequence joins TRBV7-9 and TRBJ1-2; 11 positions agree with TRBD1. The CDR3 covers 15 residues. Germline values: CDR1 SEHNR, CDR2 FQNEAQ (reference sequence). Losses at the gene ends were 5 bases for V and 7 bases for J; bases not matched to a gene: 9. The CDR3: CASSAKRTGGIGYTF. The CDR3, as DNA: TGTGCCAGCAGCGCTAAACGGACAGGGGGCATTGGCTACACCTTC.

The chain recombines TRBV27 with TRBJ1-2, with a possible D match to TRBD1 (5 bases). Trimming pared 4 bases from V and 2 bases from J, leaving 17 bases between. Germline V gene lookup returns CDR1 MNHEY and CDR2 SMNVEV (reference sequence). The CDR3 runs 16 residues. CDR3: CASSSPAGGGNYGYTF. Here the CDR3 DNA reads TGTGCCAGCAGTTCACCCGCCGGGGGGGGGAACTATGGCTACACCTTC.

A few counts support this clone. The CDR3 coding sequence is TGTGCCAGCAGCTTCGGGAGATATAATTCACCCCTCCACTTT. Protein: CASSFGRYNSPLHF. This sequence joins TRBV7-2 and TRBJ1-6; D gene unclear. CDR3 length: 14 amino acids. With 3 bases removed from V and 4 bases from J, the gap between germline ends came to 7 bases. CDR1 is SGHTA, CDR2 FQGNSA, per germline.

This clone was picked up a small number of times. This chain links TRBV18 with TRBJ1-3; TRBD1 agrees at 7 bases. V was pared by 3 bases and J by 0 bases, with 11 bases of the junction left unmatched. Germline V gene data show CDR1 as KGHSH and CDR2 as LQKENI. The CDR3 is 18 amino acids. Written as DNA, the CDR3 is TGTGCCAGCTCACCCTCAGCACAGGGGCTAAGCTCTGGAAACACCATATATTTT. Translation: CASSPSAQGLSSGNTIYF.

The chain employs TRBV9 and TRBJ1-2; D gene uncertain. This CDR3 is built from 12 residues. V lost 3 bases, J lost 4 bases, and 7 bases lay in between. Germline-derived CDR1 and CDR2 are SGDLS and YYNGEE. In DNA form, the CDR3 reads TGTGCCAGCAGCGCCCCGAGCTATGGCTACACCTTC. It yields the protein CASSAPSYGYTF. The full variable domain, with the rest looked up from reference TRBV9 and TRBJ1-2, is DSGVTQTPKHLITATGQRVTLRCSPRSGDLSVYWYQQSLDQGLQFLIQYYNGEERAKGNILERFSAQQFPDLHSELNLSSLELGDSALYFCASSAPSYGYTFGSGTRLTVV.

This chain links TRBV28 with TRBJ1-1; 9 positions agree with TRBD1. The germline gives CDR1 MDHEN, CDR2 SYDVKM. J lost 5 bases, V lost 6 bases, and 4 bases had no gene match. The CDR3 sequence is 13 residues long. The CDR3 DNA sequence: TGTGCCAGCAGAGGGGGACAGGGTACTGAAGCTTTCTTT. Its protein is CASRGGQGTEAFF.

The chain employs TRBV12-3 or TRBV12-4 and TRBJ2-7, with D perhaps TRBD2 (7 bases). This CDR3 comprises 13 residues. Trimming shortened V by 6 bases and J by 3 bases, and 12 bases separated the two germline ends. In DNA, the CDR3 is TGTGCCAGCAGAAGGGGGGGGGACTACGAGCAGTACTTC. Its protein product is CASRRGGDYEQYF.

The rearrangement links TRBV19 to TRBJ2-7, with a possible D match to TRBD1 (6 bases). The CDR3 runs to 13 residues. Germline CDR1 and CDR2: LNHDA and SQIVND (reference sequence). V was pared by 4 bases and J by 7 bases, with 14 bases between. The chain's CDR3 is CASSTSRGGEQYF. CDR3 bases: TGTGCCAGTAGTACTTCCAGGGGCGGTGAGCAGTACTTC. The variable domain in full, with the rest retrieved from reference TRBV19 and TRBJ2-7, is DGGITQSPKYLFRKEGQNVTLSCEQNLNHDAMYWYRQDPGQGLRLIYYSQIVNDFQKGDIAEGYSVSREKKESFPLTVTSAQKNPTAFYLCASSTSRGGEQYFGPGTRLTVT.